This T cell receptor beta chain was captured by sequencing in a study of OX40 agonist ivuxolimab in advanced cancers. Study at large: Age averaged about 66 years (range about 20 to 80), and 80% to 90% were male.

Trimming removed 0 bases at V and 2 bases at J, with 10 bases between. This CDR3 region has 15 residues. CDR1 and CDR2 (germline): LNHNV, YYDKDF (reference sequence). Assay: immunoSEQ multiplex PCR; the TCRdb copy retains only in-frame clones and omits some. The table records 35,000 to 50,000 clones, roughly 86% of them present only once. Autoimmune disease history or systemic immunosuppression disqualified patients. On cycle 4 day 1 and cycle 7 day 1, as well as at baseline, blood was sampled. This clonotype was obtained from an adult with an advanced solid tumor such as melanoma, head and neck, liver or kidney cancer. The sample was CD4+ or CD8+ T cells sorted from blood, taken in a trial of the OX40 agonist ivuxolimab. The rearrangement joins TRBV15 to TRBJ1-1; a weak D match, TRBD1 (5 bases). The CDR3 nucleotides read TGTGCCACCAGCAGAGATAGAGGGGACAACACTGAAGCTTTCTTT. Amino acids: CATSRDRGDNTEAFF.